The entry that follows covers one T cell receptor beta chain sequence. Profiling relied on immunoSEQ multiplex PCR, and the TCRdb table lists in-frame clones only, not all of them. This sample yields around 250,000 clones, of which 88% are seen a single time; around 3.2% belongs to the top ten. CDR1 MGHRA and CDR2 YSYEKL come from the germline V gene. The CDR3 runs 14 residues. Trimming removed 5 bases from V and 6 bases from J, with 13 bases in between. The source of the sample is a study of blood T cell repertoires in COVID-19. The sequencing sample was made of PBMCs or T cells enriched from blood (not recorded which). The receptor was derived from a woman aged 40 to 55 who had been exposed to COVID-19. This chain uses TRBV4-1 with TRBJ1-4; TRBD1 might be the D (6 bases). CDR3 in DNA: TGCGCCAGCAGCTTCCGGGCAGGGGATGAAAAACTGTTTTTT. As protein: CASSFRAGDEKLFF.